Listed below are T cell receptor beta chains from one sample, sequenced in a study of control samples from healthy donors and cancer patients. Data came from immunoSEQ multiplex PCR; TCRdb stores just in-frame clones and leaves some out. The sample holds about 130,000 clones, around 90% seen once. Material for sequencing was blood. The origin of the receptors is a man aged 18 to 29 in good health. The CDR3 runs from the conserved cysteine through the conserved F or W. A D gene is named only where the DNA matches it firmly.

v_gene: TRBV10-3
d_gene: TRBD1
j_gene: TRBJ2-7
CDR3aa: CAISGDSWVYEQYF
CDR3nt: TGTGCCATCAGCGGGGACAGCTGGGTCTACGAGCAGTACTTC

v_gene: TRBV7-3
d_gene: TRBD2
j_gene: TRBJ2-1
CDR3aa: CASSLSGGPTNEQFF
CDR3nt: TGTGCCAGCAGTTTAAGCGGGGGCCCAACCAATGAGCAGTTCTTC

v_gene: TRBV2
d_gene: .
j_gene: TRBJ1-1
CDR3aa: CASSGDTGKERAFF
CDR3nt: TGTGCCAGCAGTGGGGATACAGGGAAGGAGCGAGCTTTCTTT

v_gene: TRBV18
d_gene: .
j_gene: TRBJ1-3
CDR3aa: CASSPPGHSGNTIYF
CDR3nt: TGTGCCAGCTCACCACCGGGCCACTCTGGAAACACCATATATTTT

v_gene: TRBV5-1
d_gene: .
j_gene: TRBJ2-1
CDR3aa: CASSPFSGKGDNEQFF
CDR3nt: TGCGCCAGCAGCCCTTTCTCCGGAAAAGGAGACAATGAGCAGTTCTTC

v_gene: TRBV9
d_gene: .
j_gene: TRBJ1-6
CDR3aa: CASSVLTGNSPLHF
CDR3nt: TGTGCCAGCAGCGTTTTAACAGGAAATTCACCCCTCCACTTT

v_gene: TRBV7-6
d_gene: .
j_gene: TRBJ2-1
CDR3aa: CASSPELRFWDEQFF
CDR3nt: TGTGCCAGCAGCCCCGAATTACGGTTTTGGGATGAGCAGTTCTTC

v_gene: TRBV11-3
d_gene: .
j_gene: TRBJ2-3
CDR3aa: CASSLTGLTQYF
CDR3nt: TGTGCCAGCAGCTTAACGGGCCTTACGCAGTATTTT

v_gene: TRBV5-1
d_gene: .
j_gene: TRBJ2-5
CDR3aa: CASRTTPGSEKTQYF
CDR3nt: TGCGCCAGCAGAACCACCCCGGGGTCAGAAAAGACCCAGTACTTC

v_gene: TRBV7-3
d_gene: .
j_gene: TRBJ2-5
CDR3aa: CASSPTGSRPFEETQYF
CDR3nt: TGTGCCAGCAGCCCGACGGGGAGTCGGCCGTTTGAAGAGACCCAGTACTTC

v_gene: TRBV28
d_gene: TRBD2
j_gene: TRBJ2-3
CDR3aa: CASSTSAGGPPTQYF
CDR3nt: TGTGCCAGCAGTACCTCGGCGGGGGGACCCCCTACGCAGTATTTT

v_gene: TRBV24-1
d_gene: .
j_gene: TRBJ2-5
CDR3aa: CATSDPPRDETQYF
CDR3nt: TGTGCCACCAGTGACCCGCCCCGGGACGAGACCCAGTACTTC

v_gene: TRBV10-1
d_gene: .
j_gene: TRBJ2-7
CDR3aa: CASSPSQGSPYEQYF
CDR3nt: TGCGCCAGCAGTCCCTCCCAGGGCAGCCCCTACGAGCAGTACTTC

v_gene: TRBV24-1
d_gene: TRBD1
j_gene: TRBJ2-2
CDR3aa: CATSEDRGKTGELFF
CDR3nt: TGTGCCACCAGTGAGGACAGGGGTAAAACCGGGGAGCTGTTTTTT

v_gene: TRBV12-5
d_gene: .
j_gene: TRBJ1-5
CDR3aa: CASGTYSNQPQHF
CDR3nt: TGTGCTAGTGGTACTTATAGCAATCAGCCCCAGCATTTT